These 30 T cell receptor beta chains were sequenced from one sample in a study of CD8 T cells in ankylosing spondylitis. MiXCR, run by TCRdb on the 5' RACE reads, gives a single entry per CDR3 protein. The table has approximately 140,000 distinct CDR3 sequences, around 45% seen once. Sequencing used synovial fluid, either unsorted or a sorted T cell fraction (not recorded which). These TCRs come from a male donor with ankylosing spondylitis.

V gene TRBV6-2 or TRBV6-3 combines with J gene TRBJ2-2; TRBD1 matches 7 bases. V dropped 5 bases and J dropped 0; count of bases not matched to a gene: 6. In germline, CDR1 is MNHEY, CDR2 SVGEGT. The CDR3 contains 16 residues. CDR3 DNA sequence: TGTGCCAGCAGTGGGGGACAGAATGCGAACACCGGGGAGCTGTTTTTT. Amino acids: CASSGGQNANTGELFF.

Only a few counts were recorded for this clonotype. The chain employs TRBV7-2 and TRBJ2-3; D perhaps matches TRBD2 (6 bases). Germline V lookup: CDR1 SGHTA, CDR2 FQGNSA. Trimming left V 8 bases short and J 2 bases short, with 14 bases between. The length of the CDR3 is 14 residues. The CDR3 spells CASRDLPVTDTQYF. CDR3 nucleotides: TGTGCCAGCCGGGACTTGCCCGTCACAGATACGCAGTATTTT.

This clonotype was recorded a few times. V and J are TRBV28 and TRBJ2-5; TRBD2 might be the D (5 bases). Trimming stripped 4 bases from V and 1 base from J, with 13 bases between. CDR1 is MDHEN and CDR2 is SYDVKM in the germline V gene. The CDR3 has 15 amino acids. CDR3 loop: CASSWIRRGQETQYF. DNA for the CDR3: TGTGCCAGCAGTTGGATCCGCCGGGGCCAAGAGACCCAGTACTTC.

The sample holds a few counts of this clonotype. The J gene is TRBJ2-5, the V gene TRBV14; 7 bases fit TRBD1. Trimming removed 4 bases from V and 2 bases from J; junction bases left unmatched: 16. Germline values: CDR1 SGHDN, CDR2 FVKESK. The CDR3 covers 18 residues. The CDR3 sequence is CASSPPSGTEKNQETQYF. CDR3 nucleotides: TGTGCCAGCAGCCCACCCTCCGGGACAGAAAAAAATCAAGAGACCCAGTACTTC.

The chain recombines TRBV21-1 with TRBJ1-2; TRBD1 was called by the table and not checked on the DNA. TRBV21-1 is marked as a pseudogene. This CDR3 has 18 amino acids. CDR3 coding DNA: TGTGCCAGCAGCCCTCGACAGGGGGCTCTATCAACTAACTATGGCTACACCTTC. Its translation: CASSPRQGALSTNYGYTF.

This clonotype was seen more than once but under ten times. The chain uses TRBV12-3 or TRBV12-4 and TRBJ2-3, with TRBD2 matching 8 bases. The CDR3 is made up of 17 amino acids. Trimming took 5 bases from V and 0 from J; bases not matched to a gene: 10. In DNA form, the CDR3 reads TGTGCCAGCAGTCCCCTAGCGGGTAAATCTAGCACAGATACGCAGTATTTT. Its protein product is CASSPLAGKSSTDTQYF.

The CDR3 bases are TGTGCCAGCACTACGTGTTGCTACAATGAGCAGTTCTTC. This translates into CASTTCCYNEQFF. This chain links TRBV28 with TRBJ2-1; no clear D gene. V was trimmed by 7 bases and J by 3 bases, leaving 10 bases between them. This CDR3 contains 13 residues. Germline CDR1 is MDHEN and CDR2 is SYDVKM.

The rearrangement uses TRBV12-3 or TRBV12-4 and TRBJ2-3; TRBD2 agrees at 15 bases. J gave up 5 bases and V 3 bases, and 6 bases lay outside the gene matches. The CDR3 covers 17 residues. The CDR3 DNA reads TGTGCCAGCAGTTTGGGACTAGCGGGAGGAGCGCAAGATACGCAGTATTTT. Protein: CASSLGLAGGAQDTQYF.

This clonotype was seen just once. The chain links TRBV10-3 to TRBJ1-4; 8 nucleotides match TRBD1. The CDR3 is made up of 14 amino acids. Germline V lookup: CDR1 ENHRY, CDR2 SYGVKD. V gave up 6 bases and J gave up 6 bases; unmatched junction bases: 6. In DNA, the CDR3 is TGTGCCATCAGGGGAGGACAGGGCGATGAAAAACTGTTTTTT. Protein sequence: CAIRGGQGDEKLFF.

The rearrangement links TRBV10-3 to TRBJ1-2; D is possibly TRBD1 (6 bases). Deletions cut 1 base from V and 7 bases from J, with 13 bases between. CDR3 length equals 14 residues. Per germline, CDR1 ENHRY and CDR2 SYGVKD. The CDR3 here is CAISEYRAIGGYTF. CDR3 nucleotides: TGTGCCATCAGTGAGTACAGGGCTATTGGTGGCTACACCTTC.

The chain joins TRBV7-9 to TRBJ2-7; D remains unclear. Germline V gene sequence: CDR1 SEHNR, CDR2 FQNEAQ (reference sequence). The CDR3 extends over 17 amino acids. V was clipped by 6 bases and J by 0 bases, with 21 bases between them. The CDR3 is CASSLGPAGRISYEQYF. Here the CDR3 DNA reads TGTGCCAGCAGTCTCGGCCCGGCCGGGCGGATCTCCTACGAGCAGTACTTC.

The chain recombines TRBV10-3 with TRBJ2-7; 7 bases map to TRBD2. In germline, CDR1 is ENHRY, CDR2 SYGVKD. Unmatched junction bases numbered 5, after V lost 10 bases and J lost 5 bases. This CDR3 region has 11 residues. The chain's CDR3 is CATGGCDEQYF. CDR3 bases: TGTGCCACGGGGGGATGCGACGAGCAGTACTTC.

This clonotype was counted only a few times. J is TRBJ2-7 and V is TRBV2; 7 nucleotides align to TRBD1. Trimming removed 8 bases from V and 2 bases from J; junction bases left unmatched: 15. Germline V lookup: CDR1 SNHLY, CDR2 FYNNEI. The CDR3 spans 16 residues. The CDR3 loop is CASFPPDREPPYEQYF. Written as DNA, the CDR3 is TGTGCCAGCTTTCCCCCTGACAGGGAGCCCCCCTACGAGCAGTACTTC.

V is TRBV23-1 and J is TRBJ2-7; D remains ambiguous. TRBV23-1 counts as an open reading frame of uncertain function. The V and J ends lost 7 bases and 4 bases respectively, with 8 bases between them. The CDR3 is 11 residues long. CDR3 residues: CASTHFYEQYF. Written as DNA, the CDR3 is TGCGCCAGCACCCACTTTTACGAGCAGTACTTC.

This rearrangement joins TRBV5-6 to TRBJ1-4; D call uncertain. This CDR3 is built from 14 residues. The V gene's germline CDR1 is SGHDT and CDR2 YYEEEE. V lost 0 bases and J 7 bases, leaving 10 bases between the germline ends. CDR3 residues: CASSLADEAEKLFF. The CDR3 DNA is TGTGCCAGCAGCTTGGCAGACGAGGCTGAAAAACTGTTTTTT.

Ten or more counts support this clonotype. V gene TRBV20-1 combines with J gene TRBJ2-3; D unclear. Trimming pared 1 base from V and 1 base from J, leaving 9 bases between. The CDR3 consists of 14 residues. Germline V gene lookup returns CDR1 DFQATT and CDR2 SNEGSKA (reference sequence). Here the CDR3 reads CSARGRSGTDTQYF. The CDR3 DNA reads TGCAGTGCTAGAGGGCGGTCTGGCACAGATACGCAGTATTTT.

Only a few counts were recorded for this clonotype. The chain uses TRBV2 and TRBJ2-7, with D unresolved. The CDR3 is made up of 14 amino acids. Per the germline V gene, CDR1 is SNHLY and CDR2 is FYNNEI. V lost 5 bases to trimming and J lost 3 bases, with 14 bases between them. The CDR3 nucleotides read TGTGCCAGCAGTAGGGCCGGGCTGAACTACGAGCAGTACTTC. As protein: CASSRAGLNYEQYF.

This chain links TRBV6-2 or TRBV6-3 with TRBJ2-2; no firm D call. Trimming shortened V by 2 bases and J by 7 bases, and 11 bases separated the two germline ends. There are 14 residues in the CDR3. The germline V gene has CDR1 MNHEY and CDR2 SVGEGT. The CDR3 spells CASSYVGMGGELFF. As DNA, the CDR3 is TGTGCCAGCAGTTACGTGGGGATGGGCGGGGAGCTGTTTTTT.

This clonotype was counted only a few times. This chain links TRBV7-6 with TRBJ1-1, with unresolved D. V gave up 5 bases and J gave up 1 base, with 8 bases separating them. From germline, CDR1 is SGHVS and CDR2 FNYEAQ. This CDR3 region has 13 residues. The CDR3 protein is CASSPTTNTEAFF. The CDR3 DNA is TGTGCCAGCAGCCCCACAACGAACACTGAAGCTTTCTTT.

J is TRBJ2-3 and V is TRBV6-4, with 11 bases lining up with TRBD2. Germline V gene lookup returns CDR1 MRHNA and CDR2 SNTAGT. The CDR3 runs to 16 residues. The J segment lost 6 bases and the V segment lost 0 bases, leaving 5 bases of the junction unmatched. The CDR3, as DNA: TGTGCCAGCAGTGACTCAAGGGCTAGCGGGAGGGATACGCAGTATTTT. This encodes CASSDSRASGRDTQYF.

The V call is TRBV29-1, the J call TRBJ2-7; perhaps D is TRBD1 or TRBD2 (5 bases each). The CDR3 is made up of 14 amino acids. Germline loops: CDR1 SQVTM, CDR2 ANQGSEA. V lost 2 bases and J lost 5, with 16 bases in between. DNA for the CDR3: TGCAGCGTTGAAACGGGACCGATGCTGAACGAGCAGTACTTC. Protein product: CSVETGPMLNEQYF.

In its sample, this clonotype was seen many times. V usage is TRBV2 and J usage is TRBJ2-1; D is undetermined. V lost 0 bases and J lost 8, with 2 bases in between. CDR3 size: 11 residues. Germline CDR1 is SNHLY and CDR2 is FYNNEI. Written as DNA, the CDR3 is TGTGCCAGCAGTGAAGCCGATGAGCAGTTCTTC. Translation gives CASSEADEQFF.

The rearrangement joins TRBV3-1 to TRBJ1-3; D may be TRBD1 (5 bases). Trimming took off 0 bases at V and 4 bases at J, with 13 bases between the two ends. CDR3 size: 16 residues. CDR1 is LGHDT, CDR2 YNNKEL, per germline (reference sequence). The DNA for the CDR3 is TGTGCCAGCAGCCAAGATAGGGGAGCGCCCGGAAACACCATATATTTT. This gives the protein CASSQDRGAPGNTIYF.

This clonotype has just a few counts. The rearrangement uses TRBV9 and TRBJ1-1, with 7 bases fitting TRBD1. The length of the CDR3 is 14 residues. CDR1 and CDR2 (germline): SGDLS, YYNGEE. With V trimmed by 4 bases and J by 4 bases, 7 bases remained unmatched. The DNA of the CDR3 is TGTGCCAGCAGCTCAACAGGGGCCGCCACTGAAGCTTTCTTT. It is translated as CASSSTGAATEAFF.

The chain combines TRBV4-1 with TRBJ1-6; the D gene is possibly TRBD1 (5 bases). The CDR3 consists of 18 residues. Germline lookup yields CDR1 MGHRA and CDR2 YSYEKL. V lost 4 bases and J 0 bases, leaving 16 bases between the germline ends. DNA for the CDR3: TGCGCCAGCAGCCGGGACTTCCCGTCGAGCTCCTATAATTCACCCCTCCACTTT. Translated, it gives CASSRDFPSSSYNSPLHF.

The V gene is TRBV12-3 or TRBV12-4, the J gene TRBJ2-1; 7 nucleotides line up with TRBD2. The CDR3 has 17 residues. Trimming cost V 3 bases and J 4 bases; bases outside gene matches: 12. CDR3 amino acids: CASSLGFGASGYNEQFF. The CDR3 DNA reads TGTGCCAGCAGTTTGGGGTTTGGGGCTAGCGGATACAATGAGCAGTTCTTC.

This clonotype was detected many times. The chain is built from TRBV5-1 and TRBJ1-1, with 11 bases lining up with TRBD1. V was pared by 4 bases and J by 6 bases, with 8 bases of the junction left unmatched. From germline, CDR1 is SGHRS and CDR2 YFSETQ. This CDR3 contains 15 residues. DNA of the CDR3: TGCGCCAGCAGCCTGGGACAGGGGGGGATCGCTGAAGCTTTCTTT. Its protein product is CASSLGQGGIAEAFF.

Notes on this clonotype: At one of its ends the junction is not consistent with the germline gene, which may arise from a read error. The chain employs TRBV27 and TRBJ2-7, with D possibly being TRBD1 or TRBD2 (5 bases each). The CDR3 sequence is 16 residues long. CDR1 is MNHEY, CDR2 SMNVEV, per germline (reference sequence). CDR3 coding DNA: TGTGCCAGCAGTCTATCCTCCGGGACGCCGATCTACGAGCAGTACTTC. Translation gives CASSLSSGTPIYEQYF.

The chain is built from TRBV18 and TRBJ1-1; tentative D call: TRBD1 (5 bases). V lost 6 bases to trimming and J lost 4 bases, with 18 bases between them. Germline V lookup: CDR1 KGHSH, CDR2 LQKENI. This CDR3 spans 15 amino acids. CDR3 DNA: TGTGCCAGCTCCCACCTTAGGGGAGGGTCCACTGAAGCTTTCTTT. Translation gives CASSHLRGGSTEAFF. The variable domain in full, with the rest retrieved from reference TRBV18 and TRBJ1-1, is NAGVMQNPRHLVRRRGQEARLRCSPMKGHSHVYWYRQLPEEGLKFMVYLQKENIIDESGMPKERFSAEFPKEGPSILRIQQVVRGDSAAYFCASSHLRGGSTEAFFGQGTRLTVV.

This clonotype has more than one count but fewer than ten. Germline and junction disagree at one end, which may indicate a read error. V usage is TRBV7-7 and J usage is TRBJ2-7; tentatively, D is TRBD2 (5 bases). From germline, CDR1 is SSHAT and CDR2 FNYEAQ (reference sequence). The length of the CDR3 is 13 residues. The CDR3, as DNA: TGTGCTAGCAGCTTAGCGCTGGGTTACGAGCAGTACTTC. It is translated as CASSLALGYEQYF.